The 21 T cell receptor beta chains presented below share a single source sample, sequenced in a study of T-cell memory formation after mild COVID-19. TCRdb recomputed calls from the 5' RACE reads with MiXCR, one row per CDR3 protein. The table records under 350,000 distinct CDR3 sequences, roughly 17% of them present only once. Source material: PBMCs or a T cell subset sorted from them (not recorded which). These receptors came from a man aged 18 to 29 who had mild COVID-19 (a few samples of this study predate the infection). Cell type and time point are not known.

The chain employs TRBV6-5 and TRBJ2-3; D remains ambiguous. V gave up 0 bases and J gave up 7 bases, with 11 bases separating them. Germline V gene lookup returns CDR1 MNHEY and CDR2 SVGAGI. This CDR3 has 14 residues. The CDR3 nucleotides are TGTGCCAGCAGTTACTCGTTGGCCCCCAATACGCAGTATTTT. The encoded protein is CASSYSLAPNTQYF.

This clonotype was detected a few times. The rearrangement joins TRBV7-9 to TRBJ2-3; TRBD2 might be the D (5 bases). This CDR3 is built from 15 residues. V lost 5 bases to trimming and J lost 3 bases, with 15 bases between them. Germline V gene lookup returns CDR1 SEHNR and CDR2 FQNEAQ (reference sequence). The CDR3 nucleotides read TGTGCCAGCAGCGGAGAGGGCCCTGGGACAGATACGCAGTATTTT. This sequence encodes CASSGEGPGTDTQYF.

In its sample, this clonotype was seen many times. The chain combines TRBV7-2 with TRBJ2-5; the D is unclear. The CDR3 covers 13 residues. Trimming left V 5 bases short and J 3 bases short, with 10 bases between. Germline V lookup: CDR1 SGHTA, CDR2 FQGNSA. The CDR3 region is CASSNPVKETQYF. The CDR3 coding sequence is TGTGCCAGCAGCAACCCAGTTAAAGAGACCCAGTACTTC.

The rearrangement uses TRBV7-9 and TRBJ1-5; 8 positions agree with TRBD1. This CDR3 region has 15 residues. Germline V gives CDR1 SEHNR, CDR2 FQNEAQ (reference sequence). J was trimmed by 6 bases and V by 4 bases; bases with no gene match: 8. The CDR3 reads CASSSDRERSQPQHF. CDR3 in DNA: TGTGCCAGCAGCTCGGACAGGGAACGGAGTCAGCCCCAGCATTTT. The whole variable domain, filled in from reference TRBV7-9 and TRBJ1-5, reads DTGVSQNPRHKITKRGQNVTFRCDPISEHNRLYWYRQTLGQGPEFLTYFQNEAQLEKSRLLSDRFSAERPKGSFSTLEIQRTEQGDSAMYLCASSSDRERSQPQHFGDGTRLSIL.

This clonotype was picked up many times. The chain uses TRBV10-2 and TRBJ2-4; weak D call: TRBD2 (6 bases). Germline loops: CDR1 WSHSY, CDR2 SAAADI. The germline V and J ends were trimmed by 7 bases and 9 bases, with 13 bases remaining between them. The CDR3 is made up of 12 amino acids. DNA for the CDR3: TGCGCCAGCACTTCGGAGGGCGCCATTCAGTACTTC. Residues: CASTSEGAIQYF.

This clonotype was detected only a few times. The chain links TRBV12-3 or TRBV12-4 to TRBJ2-3; 9 nucleotides agree with TRBD2. CDR3 length equals 16 residues. The junction had 8 bases not matched to a gene; V was cut back by 5 bases and J by 2 bases. The CDR3 DNA reads TGTGCCAGCAGTGCTCCTGGCGGGGGGGTCACAGATACGCAGTATTTT. Protein product: CASSAPGGGVTDTQYF.

V gene TRBV7-6 combines with J gene TRBJ2-5; possibly TRBD2 for D (6 bases). With 1 base removed from V and 4 bases from J, the gap between germline ends came to 10 bases. Per the germline V gene, CDR1 is SGHVS and CDR2 is FNYEAQ. CDR3 length equals 14 residues. CDR3 coding DNA: TGTGCCAGCAGCTTAGAGGAGGGGTCAGAGACCCAGTACTTC. Its translation: CASSLEEGSETQYF.

This clonotype has ten or more counts. The rearrangement links TRBV6-2 or TRBV6-3 to TRBJ2-5; D remains unclear. V dropped 5 bases and J dropped 3 bases, with 7 bases sitting between them. Germline V gives CDR1 MNHEY, CDR2 SVGEGT. The CDR3 runs to 12 residues. This chain's CDR3 is CASSPTEETQYF. CDR3 coding DNA: TGTGCCAGCAGTCCAACGGAAGAGACCCAGTACTTC.

The V gene is TRBV10-1, the J gene TRBJ2-7; TRBD1 aligns across 8 bases. Losses at the gene ends were 5 bases for V and 5 bases for J; bases not matched to a gene: 8. The V gene's germline CDR1 is WNHNN and CDR2 SYGVQD (reference sequence). CDR3 size: 14 residues. CDR3 amino acids: CASSRGQGVNEQYF. As DNA, the CDR3 is TGCGCCAGCAGTCGTGGACAGGGTGTGAACGAGCAGTACTTC.

In this sample, this clonotype turned up a few times. J is TRBJ1-5 and V is TRBV15, with D perhaps TRBD1 (5 bases). CDR1 is LNHNV and CDR2 is YYDKDF in the germline V gene (reference sequence). This CDR3 has 16 amino acids. With 1 base removed from V and 6 bases from J, the gap between germline ends came to 16 bases. The CDR3 protein is CATSRAGTSAGQPQHF. CDR3 in DNA: TGTGCCACCAGCAGAGCCGGGACCTCGGCCGGTCAGCCCCAGCATTTT.

The chain uses TRBV4-1 and TRBJ2-5; no clear D gene. From germline, CDR1 is MGHRA and CDR2 YSYEKL. The ends were cut back, 1 base at V and 5 bases at J, with 11 bases in the middle. The CDR3 consists of 14 residues. Here the CDR3 reads CASSQGGPLETQYF. The CDR3 nucleotides read TGCGCCAGCAGCCAAGGAGGACCTCTCGAGACCCAGTACTTC.

V is TRBV4-3 and J is TRBJ2-7; D unclear. The V end lost 0 bases, the J end lost 2 bases, and 8 bases lay between the germline ends. The CDR3 is made up of 14 amino acids. The germline CDR1 and CDR2 sequences are LGHNA and YSLEER. This chain's CDR3 is CASSQDVGTYEQYF. As DNA, the CDR3 is TGCGCCAGCAGCCAAGATGTCGGAACCTACGAGCAGTACTTC.

The chain joins TRBV2 to TRBJ1-1, with TRBD1 as a possible D gene (5 bases). The V gene lost 2 bases and the J gene lost 4 bases, with 8 bases spanning the gap. The CDR3 runs 13 residues. The germline V gene encodes CDR1 SNHLY and CDR2 FYNNEI. CDR3 loop: CASSESGVTEAFF. The DNA of the CDR3 is TGTGCCAGCAGTGAATCGGGGGTCACTGAAGCTTTCTTT. Full variable domain (missing parts from reference TRBV2 and TRBJ1-1): EPEVTQTPSHQVTQMGQEVILRCVPISNHLYFYWYRQILGQKVEFLVSFYNNEISEKSEIFDDQFSVERPDGSNFTLKIRSTKLEDSAMYFCASSESGVTEAFFGQGTRLTVV.

The rearrangement links TRBV28 to TRBJ1-6, with unresolved D. Trimming took 6 bases from V and 6 from J, leaving 6 bases between them. Germline CDR1 and CDR2: MDHEN and SYDVKM. The CDR3 length is 12 residues. CDR3 in amino acids: CASRLINSPLHF. CDR3 sequence (DNA): TGTGCCAGCAGGCTGATTAATTCACCCCTCCACTTT.

The CDR3 DNA is TGCAGCGCCACGGGGGGGTCTGGGGCCAACGTCCTGACTTTC. As protein: CSATGGSGANVLTF. J is TRBJ2-6 and V is TRBV29-1; the match to TRBD2 covers 8 bases. CDR3 length equals 14 residues. Per the germline V gene, CDR1 is SQVTM and CDR2 is ANQGSEA. After removal of 7 bases from V and 1 base from J, the junction contained 3 bases not matched to a gene.

This clonotype has just a few counts. The chain recombines TRBV4-2 with TRBJ1-1; 7 nucleotides align to TRBD1. The germline V gene has CDR1 LGHNA and CDR2 YNFKEQ. The CDR3 runs 15 residues. J lost 3 bases, V lost 5 bases, and 9 bases had no gene match. CDR3 protein: CASSEQGPEDTEAFF. The CDR3 bases are TGTGCCAGCAGCGAACAGGGGCCCGAGGACACTGAAGCTTTCTTT.

The chain carries TRBV6-5 and TRBJ2-5; 12 bases align to TRBD2. The germline CDR1 and CDR2 sequences are MNHEY and SVGAGI. The CDR3 contains 16 residues. Losses at the gene ends were 6 bases for V and 5 bases for J; bases not matched to a gene: 10. For the CDR3, the DNA is TGTGCCAGCAGCTCCCGGACTAGCGGGGATTCGGAGACCCAGTACTTC. It is translated as CASSSRTSGDSETQYF.

The J gene is TRBJ2-1, the V gene TRBV11-2; tentatively, D is TRBD2 (6 bases). Germline values: CDR1 SGHAT, CDR2 FQNNGV. The CDR3 is 13 amino acids. The V end lost 6 bases, the J end lost 5 bases, and 11 bases lay between the germline ends. The CDR3 bases are TGTGCCAGCAGAAGGGCTAGCGACAATGAGCAGTTCTTC. Translated, it gives CASRRASDNEQFF.

Only a few counts were recorded for this clonotype. The chain joins TRBV6-2 or TRBV6-3 to TRBJ2-2; D unclear. The length of the CDR3 is 13 residues. The V end lost 4 bases, the J end lost 7 bases, and 10 bases lay between the germline ends. From germline, CDR1 is MNHEY and CDR2 SVGEGT. For the CDR3, the DNA is TGTGCCAGCAGTTTGTCGGAGATCGGGGAGCTGTTTTTT. Translating gives CASSLSEIGELFF.

This chain links TRBV4-1 with TRBJ1-1; D remains ambiguous. From germline, CDR1 is MGHRA and CDR2 YSYEKL. The CDR3 is 14 residues long. V was clipped by 4 bases and J by 4 bases, with 13 bases between them. For the CDR3, the DNA is TGCGCCAGCAGCCCTGCGAAGGTGGGCACTGAAGCTTTCTTT. Translated, it gives CASSPAKVGTEAFF.

The chain is built from TRBV7-9 and TRBJ1-4; the D is unclear. This CDR3 has 15 residues. Germline V CDR1 and CDR2: SEHNR, FQNEAQ (reference sequence). V was clipped by 5 bases and J by 8 bases, with 18 bases between them. CDR3 bases: TGTGCCAGCAGCCCTAGGATAGTGGAACGCGAAAAACTGTTTTTT. This gives the protein CASSPRIVEREKLFF.